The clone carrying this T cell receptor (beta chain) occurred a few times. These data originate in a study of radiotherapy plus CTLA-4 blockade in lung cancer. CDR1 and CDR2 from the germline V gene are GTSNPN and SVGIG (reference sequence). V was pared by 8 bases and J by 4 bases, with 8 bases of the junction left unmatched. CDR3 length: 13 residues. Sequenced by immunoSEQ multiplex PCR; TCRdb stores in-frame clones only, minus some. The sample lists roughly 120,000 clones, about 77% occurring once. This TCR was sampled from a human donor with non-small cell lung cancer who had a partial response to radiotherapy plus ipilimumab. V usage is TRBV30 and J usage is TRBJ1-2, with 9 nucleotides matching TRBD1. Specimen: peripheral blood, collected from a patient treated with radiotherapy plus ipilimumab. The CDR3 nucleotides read TGTGCCCCCCCGGGGGACAGGGCCTATGGCTACACCTTC. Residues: CAPPGDRAYGYTF. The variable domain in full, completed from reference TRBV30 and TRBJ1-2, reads SQTIHQWPATLVQPVGSPLSLECTVEGTSNPNLYWYRQAAGRGLQLLFYSVGIGQISSEVPQNLSASRPQDRQFILSSKKLLLSDSGFYLCAPPGDRAYGYTFGSGTRLTVV.